A selection of T cell receptor beta chains follows, all from one sample in a study of T cell repertoires in cytomegalovirus infection. Via MiXCR, TCRdb re-called the reads, giving one row per CDR3 protein. The sample records nearly 700,000 distinct CDR3 sequences, approximately 33% being singletons. The antigens these receptors bind are not known. The sequencing used cultured PBMCs, collected from culture after CMV antigen stimulation. The receptor set was obtained from a human donor in good health (CMV status not recorded). Some clones in this sample may be carry-over from other donors' samples. The CDR3 runs from the conserved cysteine through the conserved F or W. A D gene is named only where the DNA matches it firmly. A clone size is listed for some rows: how often the clone was seen (once, few, many), or a class if it is expanded.

TRBJ2-7	few	TRBD2	TRBV7-2	CASSFKTSGSYEQYF	TGTGCCAGCAGCTTTAAGACTAGCGGGAGCTACGAGCAGTACTTC
TRBJ1-6	NA	TRBD1	TRBV19	CASTPDRGYSPLHF	TGTGCCAGTACCCCGGACAGGGGGTATTCACCCCTCCACTTT
TRBJ2-3	NA	TRBD2	TRBV9	CASSVGRAGFTDTQYF	TGTGCCAGCAGCGTAGGCCGAGCGGGGTTCACAGATACGCAGTATTTT
TRBJ2-4	NA	NA	TRBV4-1	CASSPGARAKNIQYF	TGCGCCAGCAGCCCCGGGGCGAGAGCCAAAAACATTCAGTACTTC
TRBJ2-1	few	TRBD1	TRBV5-4	CASSAGTGLNEQFF	TGTGCCAGCAGCGCCGGGACAGGGTTGAATGAGCAGTTCTTC
TRBJ1-1	few	NA	TRBV10-3	CAIRGSMNTEAFF	TGTGCCATCAGGGGATCCATGAACACTGAAGCTTTCTTT
TRBJ1-3	few	NA	TRBV11-2	CASSPLPAISGNTIYF	TGTGCCAGCAGCCCCCTCCCCGCAATATCTGGAAACACCATATATTTT
TRBJ2-1	NA	NA	TRBV20-1	CSARDGGFSENEQFF	TGCAGTGCTAGAGATGGGGGGTTCAGCGAGAATGAGCAGTTCTTC
TRBJ2-3	NA	TRBD2	TRBV7-9	CASSYPSGGTDTQYF	TGTGCCAGCAGCTACCCTAGCGGGGGCACAGATACGCAGTATTTT
TRBJ1-3	few	TRBD1	TRBV12-3/TRBV12-4	CASSPRTGENTIYF	TGTGCCAGCAGTCCTCGGACAGGGGAAAACACCATATATTTT
TRBJ2-5	NA	NA	TRBV7-8	CASSLDPRKETQYF	TGTGCCAGCAGCTTAGACCCCCGGAAAGAGACCCAGTACTTC
TRBJ1-1	few	NA	TRBV11-1	CASTISGTRNTEAFF	TGTGCCAGCACCATTTCCGGGACAAGGAACACTGAAGCTTTCTTT
TRBJ2-3	NA	TRBD2	TRBV20-1	CSARGLAGDPFTDTQYF	TGCAGTGCTAGAGGGCTAGCGGGAGATCCCTTCACAGATACGCAGTATTTT
TRBJ1-6	once	TRBD1	TRBV20-1	CSDLRQGRDSPLHF	TGCAGTGACCTACGACAGGGGAGGGATTCACCCCTCCACTTT
TRBJ1-2	few	TRBD1	TRBV7-9	CASSSLGQGGDGYTF	TGTGCCAGCAGCTCCCTAGGACAGGGAGGCGATGGCTACACCTTC
TRBJ2-7	NA	NA	TRBV6-2/TRBV6-3	CASSYGRIDEQYF	TGTGCCAGCAGTTACGGTAGGATTGACGAGCAGTACTTC
TRBJ1-2	NA	TRBD1	TRBV12-3/TRBV12-4	CASSLPQGDGYTF	TGTGCCAGCAGTCTTCCCCAGGGGGATGGCTACACCTTC
TRBJ1-2	NA	NA	TRBV27	CASSPGPGANYGYTF	TGTGCCAGCAGCCCAGGGCCGGGAGCTAACTATGGCTACACCTTC
TRBJ2-7	few	NA	TRBV7-2	CASSPSGIRYEQYF	TGTGCCAGCAGCCCCAGCGGCATTCGCTACGAGCAGTACTTC
TRBJ2-1	NA	NA	TRBV27	CASKMTSDGRTYNEQFF	TGTGCCAGCAAGATGACCTCGGACGGGCGCACATACAATGAGCAGTTCTTC
TRBJ2-5	NA	TRBD2	TRBV12-3/TRBV12-4	CASSSASGRGETQYF	TGTGCCAGCAGTTCGGCTAGCGGGAGAGGAGAGACCCAGTACTTC
TRBJ2-5	NA	TRBD1	TRBV6-2/TRBV6-3	CASSYTLDRGRLETQYF	TGTGCCAGCAGTTACACCCTGGACAGGGGGCGCTTAGAGACCCAGTACTTC
TRBJ2-1	NA	NA	TRBV7-2	CASSLAREAEQFF	TGTGCCAGCAGCCTAGCAAGGGAAGCGGAACAGTTCTTC
TRBJ1-3	NA	NA	TRBV7-9	CASSPRIGSGNTIYF	TGTGCCAGCAGCCCCAGGATAGGTTCTGGAAACACCATATATTTT
TRBJ1-2	many	TRBD1	TRBV7-2	CASSSRTGQRAGGYTF	TGTGCCAGCAGCTCCCGTACGGGACAGCGGGCGGGGGGCTACACCTTC
TRBJ2-5	few	TRBD2	TRBV28	CASSLPRRDYTAYETQYF	TGTGCCAGCAGTTTACCCCGTCGGGACTATACAGCGTATGAGACCCAGTACTTC
TRBJ2-1	NA	TRBD2	TRBV7-8	CASSLTPGTSGVSSYNEQFF	TGTGCCAGCAGCTTAACCCCGGGGACTAGCGGGGTCAGCTCCTACAATGAGCAGTTCTTC
TRBJ1-5	few	NA	TRBV19	CASKIHSNQPQHF	TGTGCCAGTAAGATACATAGCAATCAGCCCCAGCATTTT
TRBJ1-2	NA	TRBD1	TRBV6-5	CASTRTGRTSGYTF	TGTGCCAGCACCCGGACAGGGAGGACTAGCGGCTACACCTTC
TRBJ2-7	few	NA	TRBV6-2/TRBV6-3	CASSYRVPDEQYF	TGTGCCAGCAGCTACCGAGTCCCAGACGAGCAGTACTTC
TRBJ1-1	NA	NA	TRBV20-1	CSARTGLNTEAFF	TGCAGTGCTAGAACAGGGCTGAACACTGAAGCTTTCTTT
TRBJ2-1	NA	TRBD2	TRBV20-1	CSAGTSGRGNNEQFF	TGCAGTGCGGGGACTAGCGGGAGGGGAAACAATGAGCAGTTCTTC
TRBJ1-1	NA	TRBD1	TRBV12-3/TRBV12-4	CALRGGDHPEAFF	TGTGCCCTCCGAGGGGGCGATCATCCTGAAGCTTTCTTT
TRBJ2-1	many	TRBD2	TRBV11-3	CASSPGLGVTNEQFF	TGTGCCAGCAGCCCGGGACTAGGGGTTACGAATGAGCAGTTCTTC
TRBJ2-4	few	NA	TRBV5-4	CASSKREAKNIQYF	TGTGCCAGCAGCAAACGGGAGGCCAAAAACATTCAGTACTTC
TRBJ2-7	NA	NA	TRBV7-9	CASSAPWSGWDEQYF	TGTGCCAGCAGCGCCCCGTGGTCGGGCTGGGACGAGCAGTACTTC
TRBJ1-3	NA	NA	TRBV2	CASSEEASGNTIYF	TGTGCCAGCAGTGAAGAGGCGTCTGGAAACACCATATATTTT
TRBJ1-1	NA	NA	TRBV12-3/TRBV12-4	CASSPRVVQTFF	TGTGCCAGCAGTCCCCGGGTTGTTCAGACTTTCTTT
TRBJ1-1	few	NA	TRBV2	CASSDQGITEAFF	TGTGCCAGCAGTGATCAGGGAATCACTGAAGCTTTCTTT
TRBJ1-6	many	NA	TRBV7-2	CASDPGGPYNSPLHF	TGTGCCAGTGATCCCGGGGGGCCCTATAATTCACCCCTCCACTTT
TRBJ1-1	NA	NA	TRBV7-2	CASSPGPPDTEAFF	TGTGCCAGCAGCCCGGGACCCCCGGACACTGAAGCTTTCTTT
TRBJ1-1	NA	NA	TRBV5-4	CASSLGSGWGTEAFF	TGTGCCAGCAGCTTGGGATCTGGGTGGGGTACTGAAGCTTTCTTT
TRBJ2-7	many	TRBD1	TRBV7-2	CASSPTGMDEQYF	TGTGCCAGCAGCCCGACAGGGATGGACGAGCAGTACTTC
TRBJ1-3	many	TRBD1	TRBV7-9	CASRTTGSDGNTIYF	TGTGCCAGCAGGACGACAGGGTCTGATGGAAACACCATATATTTT
TRBJ1-2	NA	NA	TRBV7-6	CASSLPGANGYTF	TGTGCCAGCAGCTTACCAGGGGCGAATGGCTACACCTTC